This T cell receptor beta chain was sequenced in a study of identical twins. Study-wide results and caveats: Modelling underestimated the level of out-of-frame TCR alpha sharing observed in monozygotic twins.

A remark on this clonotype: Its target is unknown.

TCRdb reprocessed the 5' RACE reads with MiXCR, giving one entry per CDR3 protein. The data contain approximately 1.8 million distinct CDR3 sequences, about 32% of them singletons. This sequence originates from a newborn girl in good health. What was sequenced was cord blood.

Written as DNA, the CDR3 is TGCAGCGGAGGCCCAGGGGCCTACGAGCAGTACTTC. Translated: CSGGPGAYEQYF. The chain combines TRBV20-1 with TRBJ2-4; D is perhaps TRBD1 (6 bases). The J call may be mistaken, given a closer DNA end match to TRBJ2-7. Germline-derived CDR1 and CDR2 are DFQATT and SNEGSKA (reference sequence). CDR3 size: 12 residues.